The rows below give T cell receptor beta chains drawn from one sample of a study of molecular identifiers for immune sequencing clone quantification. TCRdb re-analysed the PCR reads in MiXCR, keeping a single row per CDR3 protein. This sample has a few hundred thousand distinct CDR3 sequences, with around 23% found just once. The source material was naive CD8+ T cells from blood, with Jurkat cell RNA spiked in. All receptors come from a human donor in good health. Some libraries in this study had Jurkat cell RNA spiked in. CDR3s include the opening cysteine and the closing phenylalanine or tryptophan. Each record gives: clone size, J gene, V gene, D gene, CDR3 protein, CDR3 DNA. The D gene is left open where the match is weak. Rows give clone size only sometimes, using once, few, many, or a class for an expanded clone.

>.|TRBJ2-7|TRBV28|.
CASSSLLSYEQYF
TGTGCCAGCAGTTCTTTGTTGTCCTACGAGCAGTACTTC
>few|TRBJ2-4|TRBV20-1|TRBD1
CSARPNTGGDIQYF
TGCAGTGCTAGACCAAATACAGGGGGTGACATTCAGTACTTC
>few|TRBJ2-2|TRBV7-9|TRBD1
CASSDLDRGPAGELFF
TGTGCCAGCAGCGACCTCGACAGGGGGCCGGCCGGGGAGCTGTTTTTT
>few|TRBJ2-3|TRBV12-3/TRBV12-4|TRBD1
CASSLVQGGTDTQYF
TGTGCCAGCAGTTTAGTCCAGGGGGGCACAGATACGCAGTATTTT
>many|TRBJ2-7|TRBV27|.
CASSLSGQSYEQYF
TGTGCCAGCAGTTTGAGCGGACAGAGCTACGAGCAGTACTTC
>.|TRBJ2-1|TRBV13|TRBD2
CASSLGGFGEQFF
TGTGCCAGCAGCTTGGGGGGGTTCGGTGAGCAGTTCTTC
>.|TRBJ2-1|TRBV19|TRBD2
CASSISSGHYNEQFF
TGTGCCAGTAGTATTTCTAGCGGGCATTACAATGAGCAGTTCTTC
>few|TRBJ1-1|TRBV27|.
CASIKNTEAFF
TGTGCCAGCATAAAGAACACTGAAGCTTTCTTT
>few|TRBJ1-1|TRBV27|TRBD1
CASSPLTGFTEAFF
TGTGCCAGCAGCCCCTTGACAGGGTTCACTGAAGCTTTCTTT
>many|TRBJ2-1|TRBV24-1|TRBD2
CATSDFTSGSLNEQFF
TGTGCCACCAGTGATTTTACTAGCGGGAGCCTAAATGAGCAGTTCTTC
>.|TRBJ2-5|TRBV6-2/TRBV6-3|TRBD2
CASSYSSGVRETQYF
TGTGCCAGCAGTTACTCAAGCGGGGTGAGGGAGACCCAGTACTTC
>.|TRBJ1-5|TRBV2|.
CAGSEAEAANQPQHF
TGTGCCGGCAGTGAAGCCGAGGCTGCTAATCAGCCCCAGCATTTT
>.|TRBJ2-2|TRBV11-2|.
CASSLSSLNTGELFF
TGTGCCAGCAGCCTATCTAGCCTTAACACCGGGGAGCTGTTTTTT
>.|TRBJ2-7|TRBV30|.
CAWRRKGEQYF
TGTGCCTGGAGACGTAAGGGAGAGCAGTACTTC
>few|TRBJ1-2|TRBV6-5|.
CASTSYPEGGYYGYTF
TGTGCCAGCACTAGTTACCCCGAAGGCGGGTACTATGGCTACACCTTC
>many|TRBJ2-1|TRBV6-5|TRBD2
CAARGGFDEQFF
TGTGCCGCCCGGGGAGGGTTCGATGAGCAGTTCTTC
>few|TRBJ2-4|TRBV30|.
CAWSVGLAKNIQYF
TGTGCCTGGAGTGTTGGGTTAGCCAAAAACATTCAGTACTTC
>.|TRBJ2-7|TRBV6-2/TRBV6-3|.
CASSYVDEQYF
TGTGCCAGCAGTTACGTGGACGAGCAGTACTTC
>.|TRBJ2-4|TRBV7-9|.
CASSPPGTAKNIQYF
TGTGCCAGCAGCCCCCCCGGGACAGCCAAAAACATTCAGTACTTC
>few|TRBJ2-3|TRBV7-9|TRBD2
CASSPLGGVTDTQYF
TGTGCCAGCAGCCCCCTCGGGGGGGTCACAGATACGCAGTATTTT
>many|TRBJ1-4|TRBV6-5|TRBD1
CASSPGQGFEKLFF
TGTGCCAGCAGTCCGGGACAGGGTTTTGAAAAACTGTTTTTT
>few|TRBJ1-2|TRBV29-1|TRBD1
CSVAQGSGYTF
TGCAGCGTTGCACAGGGGTCTGGCTACACCTTC
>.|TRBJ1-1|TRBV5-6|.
CASSLVAGNEAFF
TGTGCCAGCAGCTTGGTGGCAGGGAATGAAGCTTTCTTT
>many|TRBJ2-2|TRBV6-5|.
CASSYPSTEELFF
TGTGCCAGCAGTTACCCGTCGACCGAGGAGCTGTTTTTT
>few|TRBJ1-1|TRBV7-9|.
CASSDEATEAFF
TGTGCCAGCAGCGACGAGGCCACTGAAGCTTTCTTT
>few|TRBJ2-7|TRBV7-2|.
CASSSAGQLYEQYF
TGTGCCAGCAGCTCAGCGGGACAACTCTACGAGCAGTACTTC
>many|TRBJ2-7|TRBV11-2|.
CASSPRLSEQYF
TGTGCCAGCAGCCCAAGATTGTCCGAGCAGTACTTC
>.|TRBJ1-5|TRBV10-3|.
CAISEPEHSNQPQHF
TGTGCCATCAGTGAACCTGAGCATAGCAATCAGCCCCAGCATTTT
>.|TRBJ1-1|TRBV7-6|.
CASRGGSNTEAFF
TGTGCCAGCAGGGGAGGGTCGAACACTGAAGCTTTCTTT
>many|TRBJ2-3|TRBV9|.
CASSARDSTDTQYF
TGTGCCAGCAGCGCGAGGGACAGCACAGATACGCAGTATTTT
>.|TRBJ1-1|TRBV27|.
CASRRLTGFSEAFF
TGTGCCAGCAGGCGCTTAACAGGGTTCTCTGAAGCTTTCTTT
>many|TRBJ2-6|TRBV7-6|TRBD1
CASSSTGGAGANVLTF
TGTGCCAGCAGCTCAACAGGGGGCGCTGGGGCCAACGTCCTGACTTTC
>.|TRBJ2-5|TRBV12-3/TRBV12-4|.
CASSFASGEETQYF
TGTGCCAGCAGTTTTGCGTCTGGGGAGGAGACCCAGTACTTC
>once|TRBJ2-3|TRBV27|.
CASSLGGAPRVYTQYF
TGTGCCAGCAGTTTAGGGGGGGCTCCCAGGGTATATACGCAGTATTTT
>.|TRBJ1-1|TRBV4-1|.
CASSQENEAFF
TGCGCCAGCAGCCAAGAGAATGAAGCTTTCTTT
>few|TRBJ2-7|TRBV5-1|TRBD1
CASSFSKGQGHYEQYF
TGCGCCAGCAGCTTTTCTAAGGGACAGGGTCACTACGAGCAGTACTTC
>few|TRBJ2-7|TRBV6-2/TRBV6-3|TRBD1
CASSWDRVSSYEQYF
TGTGCCAGCAGCTGGGACAGGGTATCGTCCTACGAGCAGTACTTC
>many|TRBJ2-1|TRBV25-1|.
CASVGHSSYNEQFF
TGTGCCAGCGTGGGCCATAGCTCCTACAATGAGCAGTTCTTC
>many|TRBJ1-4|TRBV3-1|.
CASSQLDTNEKLFF
TGTGCCAGCAGCCAACTCGACACTAATGAAAAACTGTTTTTT
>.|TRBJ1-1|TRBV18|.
CASSPPSGNTEAFF
TGTGCCAGCTCACCACCGTCAGGAAACACTGAAGCTTTCTTT
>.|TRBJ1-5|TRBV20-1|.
CSAADVFTRRDQPQHF
TGCAGTGCTGCGGACGTTTTTACCCGTAGGGATCAGCCCCAGCATTTT
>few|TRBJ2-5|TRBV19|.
CASNSGLQETQYF
TGTGCCAGTAATTCGGGACTTCAAGAGACCCAGTACTTC
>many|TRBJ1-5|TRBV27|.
CASSDEYSNQPQHF
TGTGCCAGCAGTGACGAATATAGCAATCAGCCCCAGCATTTT
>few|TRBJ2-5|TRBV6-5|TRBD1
CASSYQGAKETQYF
TGTGCCAGCAGTTACCAGGGGGCGAAGGAGACCCAGTACTTC
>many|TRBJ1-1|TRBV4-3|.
CASSQDDSWNTEAFF
TGCGCCAGCAGCCAAGACGACTCCTGGAACACTGAAGCTTTCTTT